The 32 T cell receptor beta chains in this list originate from one sample, sequenced in a study of regulatory T cells in long-lasting Graves disease (dated by TCRdb to about 2021). The time point label, read with the paper, signifies: newly diagnosed GD, antithyroid drugs for less than 3 months. For both TCR sequencing and RNA sequencing, RNA was extracted from PBMCs using TRIzol. Receptor amplification or capture employed multiplex PCR. Data came from an Illumina HiSeq 4000. CDR3 regions were amplified by Arm-PCR with iRepertoire HTBI primers to construct TCR beta libraries. TCRdb reanalyzed the raw reads on its own, using fastp at Q25 for trimming and MiXCR for clone calling, and kept in-frame beta chains. Records with the same CDR3 protein are collapsed into one entry carrying the most frequent genes and DNA. Present in this sample are a few hundred thousand distinct CDR3 sequences, about 17% of which were seen just once. Clones ranked in the top ten supply less than 30% of the sample.

Separately, the same data were catalogued under a study of T cells in Graves' hyperthyroidism and ophthalmopathy.

The source material was peripheral blood mononuclear cells (PBMCs), sampled at new diagnosis, from a patient treated with antithyroid drugs. The receptors were gathered from a woman between 18 and 29 years old with Graves disease. Donor details come from another sample of the same person, matched by shared clones.

In its sample, this clonotype was seen many times. The V gene is TRBV11-3, the J gene TRBJ2-7; perhaps TRBD2 as D (6 bases). Germline assignment: CDR1 SGHNT and CDR2 YENEEA. The V gene lost 4 bases and the J gene lost 9 bases, with 19 bases spanning the gap. The CDR3 loop spans 14 amino acids. The CDR3 protein is CASSSRGTSSGQYF. In DNA form, the CDR3 reads TGTGCCAGCAGCTCACGGGGTACTAGCTCCGGGCAGTACTTC.

This clonotype was seen many times. One junction end disagrees with the germline gene, perhaps due to a read error. The chain is built from TRBV5-1 and TRBJ1-5, with TRBD1 identical over 12 bases. The CDR3 has 14 residues. CDR1 is SGHRS and CDR2 is YFSETQ in the germline V gene. This CDR3 reads CASSGTGGDQPQHF. Written as DNA, the CDR3 is TGTGCCAGCAGCGGGACAGGGGGCGATCAGCCCCAGCATTTT.

V gene TRBV10-3 combines with J gene TRBJ2-3, with TRBD2 identical over 9 bases. Germline loops: CDR1 ENHRY, CDR2 SYGVKD. The CDR3 consists of 14 residues. V shed 3 bases, J shed 4 bases, and the junction held 2 bases outside the gene matches. The CDR3 sequence is CAISDGGRADTQYF. The CDR3 bases are TGTGCCATCAGTGACGGCGGGAGGGCAGATACGCAGTATTTT.

The chain joins TRBV13 to TRBJ2-2; 7 bases fit TRBD2. This CDR3 contains 15 residues. V gave up 11 bases and J gave up 1 base; unmatched junction bases: 10. Germline V gene sequence: CDR1 PRHDT, CDR2 FYEKMQ (reference sequence). CDR3 region: CAWGLASGNTGELFF. DNA for the CDR3: TGTGCCTGGGGGTTGGCTAGCGGGAACACCGGGGAGCTGTTTTTT. Full variable domain (rest looked up from reference TRBV13 and TRBJ2-2): AAGVIQSPRHLIKEKRETATLKCYPIPRHDTVYWYQQGPGQDPQFLISFYEKMQSDKGSIPDRFSAQQFSDYHSELNMSSLELGDSALYFCAWGLASGNTGELFFGEGSRLTVL.

In this sample, this clonotype turned up many times. The CDR3 region has the DNA TGTGCCAGCAGCCCCTCTTGGGACTCCTCGGGGGATACGCAGTATTTT. As protein: CASSPSWDSSGDTQYF. The chain couples TRBV11-3 to TRBJ2-3, with D possibly TRBD2 on 6 matching bases. Trimming stripped 5 bases from V and 6 bases from J, with 21 bases between. The CDR3 is made up of 16 amino acids. Germline CDR1 SGHNT, CDR2 YENEEA.

This clonotype was seen ten or more times. The J gene is TRBJ2-3, the V gene TRBV5-1; D assignment may be TRBD1 or TRBD2 (6 bases each). Trimming removed 2 bases from V and 5 bases from J, with 15 bases in between. The CDR3 extends over 15 amino acids. The V gene's germline CDR1 is SGHRS and CDR2 YFSETQ. The CDR3 spells CASSFRGDDIDTQYF. The CDR3 DNA follows: TGCGCCAGCAGCTTTAGGGGGGACGACATAGATACGCAGTATTTT.

As regards this clonotype: A clone one base away is much larger, so this may be a read error. In this CDR3 the conserved last residue, phenylalanine or tryptophan, is missing, so a read error is likely. The rearrangement joins TRBV28 to TRBJ1-5; possible D gene TRBD1, 6 bases. Trimming pared 5 bases from V and 3 bases from J, leaving 11 bases between. The CDR3 runs to 14 residues. Germline V gene lookup returns CDR1 MDHEN and CDR2 SYDVKM. The CDR3 loop reads CASSRGHPNQPQHY. CDR3 DNA: TGTGCCAGCAGTCGGGGACACCCCAATCAGCCCCAGCATTAT.

This CDR3 is CAISEFVGAEAFF. In DNA form, the CDR3 reads TGTGCCATCAGTGAGTTTGTGGGGGCTGAAGCTTTCTTT. The V and J genes are TRBV10-3 and TRBJ1-1; the D gene is possibly TRBD1 (5 bases). Looked up from germline, CDR1 is ENHRY and CDR2 is SYGVKD. V gave up 1 base and J gave up 6 bases, with 9 bases separating them. CDR3 length: 13 amino acids.

This clonotype occurred many times. J is TRBJ1-1 and V is TRBV28; D remains ambiguous. In germline, CDR1 is MDHEN, CDR2 SYDVKM. This CDR3 has 12 amino acids. Trimming took off 7 bases at V and 3 bases at J, with 9 bases between the two ends. In DNA form, the CDR3 reads TGTGCCAGCACCCTTGGAGACACTGAAGCTTTCTTT. Translating gives CASTLGDTEAFF. The full variable domain, completed using reference TRBV28 and TRBJ1-1, is DVKVTQSSRYLVKRTGEKVFLECVQDMDHENMFWYRQDPGLGLRLIYFSYDVKMKEKGDIPEGYSVSREKKERFSLILESASTNQTSMYLCASTLGDTEAFFGQGTRLTVV.

This clonotype was recorded many times. This chain links TRBV5-1 with TRBJ2-1; 9 nucleotides match TRBD2. The V and J ends lost 2 bases and 7 bases, in that order; junction bases with no gene match: 7. This CDR3 has 15 amino acids. Germline V CDR1 and CDR2: SGHRS, YFSETQ. The CDR3 here is CASSFLAGLENEQFF. The CDR3 region has the DNA TGCGCCAGCAGCTTTCTAGCGGGACTAGAGAATGAGCAGTTCTTC. Based on the CDR3 plus reference TRBV5-1 and TRBJ2-1, the full variable domain is KAGVTQTPRYLIKTRGQQVTLSCSPISGHRSVSWYQQTPGQGLQFLFEYFSETQRNKGNFPGRFSGRQFSNSRSEMNVSTLELGDSALYLCASSFLAGLENEQFFGPGTRLTVL.

The gene calls are TRBV6-1 and TRBJ1-3; D ambiguous. V shed 5 bases and J shed 0 bases, with 11 bases lying between them. The germline V gene has CDR1 MNHNS and CDR2 SASEGT. CDR3 length equals 15 residues. The CDR3 is CASSPDGLSGNTIYF. The CDR3 bases are TGTGCCAGCAGTCCGGACGGGCTCTCTGGAAACACCATATATTTT.

This clonotype was detected ten times or more. The chain uses TRBV11-2 and TRBJ2-2; maybe TRBD2 (6 bases). The CDR3 runs 15 residues. Germline-derived CDR1 and CDR2 are SGHAT and FQNNGV. The germline V and J ends were trimmed by 5 bases and 5 bases, with 15 bases remaining between them. CDR3 sequence (DNA): TGTGCCAGCAGCCTAAGTTTAGCGGAGACCGGGGAGCTGTTTTTT. This sequence encodes CASSLSLAETGELFF. Combining the CDR3 with reference TRBV11-2 and TRBJ2-2 gives the whole variable domain EAGVAQSPRYKIIEKRQSVAFWCNPISGHATLYWYQQILGQGPKLLIQFQNNGVVDDSQLPKDRFSAERLKGVDSTLKIQPAKLEDSAVYLCASSLSLAETGELFFGEGSRLTVL.

This clonotype was seen a handful of times. The genes are TRBV27 and TRBJ1-1, with D perhaps matching TRBD1 (5 bases). V was shortened by 3 bases and J by 2 bases, with 10 bases between the two germline ends. Looked up from germline, CDR1 is MNHEY and CDR2 is SMNVEV (reference sequence). CDR3 length: 14 residues. The CDR3, as DNA: TGTGCCAGCAGTTTTACAGGCTTAAACACTGAAGCTTTCTTT. Its translation: CASSFTGLNTEAFF.

As concerns this clonotype: A much larger clonotype is one base distant, so this may be a read error. This CDR3 is missing its conserved last phenylalanine or tryptophan, likely due to a read error. This sequence joins TRBV7-2 and TRBJ2-4, with TRBD2 identical over 8 bases. V gave up 5 bases and J gave up 9 bases; unmatched junction bases: 9. The germline V gene encodes CDR1 SGHTA and CDR2 FQGNSA. The CDR3 length is 14 residues. CDR3 region: CASSLGTSGSIQYL. The DNA of the CDR3 is TGTGCCAGCAGCCTAGGGACTAGTGGGTCCATTCAGTACCTC.

The sample holds many counts of this clonotype. This rearrangement joins TRBV28 to TRBJ2-1; 9 bases agree with TRBD2. The CDR3 runs 15 residues. V lost 2 bases and J lost 6; bases outside the gene matches: 5. Germline lookup yields CDR1 MDHEN and CDR2 SYDVKM. CDR3 nucleotide sequence: TGTGCCAGCAGTTTAGCCCCTAGCGGGGCCAATGAGCAGTTCTTC. Protein: CASSLAPSGANEQFF.

The rearrangement uses TRBV29-1 and TRBJ1-5; no reliable D call. V was trimmed by 4 bases and J by 5 bases, leaving 9 bases between them. This CDR3 contains 12 residues. Germline V CDR1 and CDR2: SQVTM, ANQGSEA. In nucleotides, the CDR3 is TGCAGCGTTGGACACCCGGATCAGCCCCAGCATTTT. Protein: CSVGHPDQPQHF.

Many counts were recorded for this clonotype. The chain joins TRBV11-2 to TRBJ2-5; a possible D gene is TRBD2 (6 bases). The germline CDR1 and CDR2 sequences are SGHAT and FQNNGV. This CDR3 is built from 14 residues. V dropped 0 bases and J dropped 4 bases, with 9 bases sitting between them. CDR3 in DNA: TGTGCCAGCAGCTTAGATCACGGGGGAGAGACCCAGTACTTC. The encoded protein is CASSLDHGGETQYF.

This clonotype was observed at least ten times. The gene calls are TRBV5-5 and TRBJ2-1; 14 bases line up with TRBD2. With V trimmed by 2 bases and J by 2 bases, 3 bases remained unmatched. The CDR3 sequence is 17 residues long. Per the germline V gene, CDR1 is SGHKS and CDR2 is YYEKEE (reference sequence). The CDR3 DNA sequence: TGTGCCAGCAGCTTAGGACTAGCGGGAGGACCCTACAATGAGCAGTTCTTC. Protein sequence: CASSLGLAGGPYNEQFF.

This rearrangement joins TRBV11-3 to TRBJ1-5; 8 bases match TRBD1. CDR1 and CDR2 from the germline V gene are SGHNT and YENEEA. The V gene end was trimmed by 2 bases and the J gene end by 4 bases; junction bases not matched to a gene: 4. The CDR3 has 15 residues. Written as DNA, the CDR3 is TGTGCCAGCAGCTTATGGGACAGGAGAAATCAGCCCCAGCATTTT. Residues: CASSLWDRRNQPQHF.

This clonotype was found many times. The chain recombines TRBV15 with TRBJ2-4; D gene unclear. V shed 0 bases and J shed 7 bases, with 16 bases lying between them. Germline V gives CDR1 LNHNV, CDR2 YYDKDF (reference sequence). The CDR3 contains 16 residues. The CDR3 sequence is CATSRDQSVSFNIQYF. The CDR3 DNA is TGTGCCACCAGCAGAGATCAAAGCGTCTCGTTTAACATTCAGTACTTC.

The rearrangement uses TRBV5-1 and TRBJ1-6; a possible D gene is TRBD1 (6 bases). Germline assignment: CDR1 SGHRS and CDR2 YFSETQ. V lost 0 bases and J lost 10, with 14 bases in between. This CDR3 is built from 15 residues. As DNA, the CDR3 is TGCGCCAGCAGCTTGGTGGCAGGGGAAGGCTCACCCCTCCACTTT. Amino acid sequence: CASSLVAGEGSPLHF.

In its sample, this clonotype was seen a few times. This sequence joins TRBV7-6 and TRBJ2-1; 9 bases are shared with TRBD1. The CDR3 totals 14 residues. Germline CDR1 and CDR2: SGHVS and FNYEAQ. J was trimmed by 9 bases and V by 3 bases; bases with no gene match: 6. CDR3 DNA: TGTGCCAGCAGCTTTAAACAGGGGGCGCTTGAGCAGTTCTTC. It translates to CASSFKQGALEQFF.

The chain's CDR3 is CASSYSGTGNEQYF. The CDR3 DNA sequence: TGTGCCAGCAGTTACTCGGGGACAGGGAACGAGCAGTACTTC. V gene TRBV6-5 combines with J gene TRBJ2-7; 9 bases match TRBD1. The CDR3 is 14 amino acids. The ends lost 0 bases at V and 5 bases at J; junction bases unmatched: 2. In germline, CDR1 is MNHEY, CDR2 SVGAGI.

In the case of this clonotype: This may stem from a read error, because a much larger clone lies one nucleotide away. This chain joins TRBV12-3 or TRBV12-4 and TRBJ2-1; 8 bases are a match to TRBD2. The CDR3 is made up of 14 amino acids. The CDR3 loop is CASSTGRAVNGQFF. The CDR3 DNA sequence: TGTGCCAGCAGTACCGGGAGGGCCGTGAATGGGCAGTTCTTC.

This clonotype was observed at least ten times. The V call is TRBV7-9, the J call TRBJ2-7, with 7 positions matching TRBD2. The junction had 6 bases not matched to a gene; V was cut back by 3 bases and J by 4 bases. CDR1 and CDR2 (germline): SEHNR, FQNEAQ (reference sequence). This CDR3 spans 14 amino acids. CDR3 loop: CASSFPGGDYEQYF. The CDR3 bases are TGTGCCAGCAGCTTTCCGGGAGGAGATTACGAGCAGTACTTC.

This clonotype was observed at least ten times. The J gene is TRBJ2-7, the V gene TRBV28, with 7 bases fitting TRBD1. The germline V gene has CDR1 MDHEN and CDR2 SYDVKM. CDR3 length: 13 residues. V dropped 3 bases and J dropped 3; count of bases not matched to a gene: 2. The CDR3 DNA follows: TGTGCCAGCAGTTTTGGGACAGTCTACGAGCAGTACTTC. This sequence encodes CASSFGTVYEQYF.

This clonotype was counted at least ten times. The V gene is TRBV7-2, the J gene TRBJ2-1; 8 positions match TRBD1. The CDR3 contains 14 residues. The V gene's germline CDR1 is SGHTA and CDR2 FQGNSA. V lost 7 bases, J lost 8 bases, and 10 bases stayed unmatched. CDR3 DNA: TGTGCCAGCACCCGAGGACAGGGCTTCGATGAGCAGTTCTTC. Protein: CASTRGQGFDEQFF.

This clonotype was counted ten times or more. The chain joins TRBV20-1 to TRBJ1-1; 12 bases line up with TRBD1. The V segment lost 6 bases and the J segment 2 bases; nucleotides outside the gene matches: 7. CDR1 DFQATT and CDR2 SNEGSKA come from the germline V gene (reference sequence). The CDR3 spans 15 residues. The CDR3: CSASGQGAPNTEAFF. The CDR3 bases are TGCAGTGCCTCGGGACAGGGGGCCCCCAACACTGAAGCTTTCTTT.

V is TRBV10-1 and J is TRBJ2-1, with a tentative D call TRBD1 (5 bases). Germline V gives CDR1 WNHNN, CDR2 SYGVQD (reference sequence). The V end was cut by 1 base, the J end by 8 bases, with 12 bases between. The length of the CDR3 is 14 residues. As DNA, the CDR3 is TGCGCCAGCAGTGAGTGGGGCCCCGCGGATGAGCAGTTCTTC. Protein product: CASSEWGPADEQFF.

This clonotype was recorded many times. CDR3 region: CASSGTAGANVLTF. DNA for the CDR3: TGTGCCAGCAGTGGGACGGCTGGGGCCAACGTCCTGACTTTC. The gene calls are TRBV2 and TRBJ2-6; D is unclear. Trimming stripped 4 bases from V and 2 bases from J, with 6 bases between. Germline CDR1 and CDR2: SNHLY and FYNNEI. The CDR3 is 14 residues long.

CDR3: CSAGDRGREQYF. DNA of the CDR3: TGCAGTGCGGGGGACAGGGGGCGAGAGCAGTACTTC. V and J are TRBV20-1 and TRBJ2-7, with TRBD1 matching over 12 bases. The CDR3 consists of 12 residues. The ends lost 6 bases at V and 7 bases at J; junction bases unmatched: 4. Per germline, CDR1 DFQATT and CDR2 SNEGSKA (reference sequence).

This clonotype has just a few counts. The CDR3 region is CASSSGTTPVNEQFF. The CDR3 nucleotides are TGTGCCAGCAGCTCCGGGACCACGCCTGTCAATGAGCAGTTCTTC. This chain joins TRBV2 and TRBJ2-1, with D possibly called TRBD1 or TRBD2 (5 bases each). Trimming cost V 6 bases and J 6 bases, with 18 bases left between them. From germline, CDR1 is SNHLY and CDR2 FYNNEI. The CDR3 covers 15 residues.